This entry lists 2 T cell receptor beta chains sequenced from one sample in a study of CD8 T cells in ankylosing spondylitis. Findings and caveats of the study: There was a TCR beta motif, made of several highly homologous variants, that appeared characteristic of ankylosing spondylitis blood.

TCRdb itself ran the 5' RACE reads through MiXCR, one entry per CDR3 protein. The sample contains tens of thousands of distinct CDR3 sequences, roughly 9% of which appear only once. The antigens of these receptors remain unknown. The specimen was blood, either unsorted or a sorted T cell fraction (not recorded which). The receptors originated from a male donor with ankylosing spondylitis.

This chain uses TRBV7-9 with TRBJ2-5; D is uncertain. V dropped 5 bases and J dropped 5 bases, with 12 bases sitting between them. The CDR3 loop spans 13 amino acids. The V gene's germline CDR1 is SEHNR and CDR2 FQNEAQ (reference sequence). The CDR3 nucleotides are TGTGCCAGCAGCCCGGAACCTTCGGAGACCCAGTACTTC. Translating gives CASSPEPSETQYF. Looking up the rest from reference TRBV7-9 and TRBJ2-5 gives the full variable domain: DTGVSQNPRHKITKRGQNVTFRCDPISEHNRLYWYRQTLGQGPEFLTYFQNEAQLEKSRLLSDRFSAERPKGSFSTLEIQRTEQGDSAMYLCASSPEPSETQYFGPGTRLLVL.

This clonotype was detected many times. V gene TRBV10-1 combines with J gene TRBJ2-2, with TRBD1 as a possible D gene (6 bases). The ends were cut back, 5 bases at V and 1 base at J, with 11 bases in the middle. Looked up from germline, CDR1 is WNHNN and CDR2 is SYGVQD (reference sequence). The CDR3 length is 15 residues. The CDR3 sequence is CASSYRTENTGELFF. The CDR3 DNA is TGCGCCAGCAGTTACCGGACAGAGAACACCGGGGAGCTGTTTTTT.